The following is a T cell receptor beta chain sequence with its context. Its specificity is not known. Generated by immunoSEQ multiplex PCR, the TCRdb table keeps only in-frame clones and is missing some. The sample includes about 21,000 clones, roughly 93% of them seen just once. V lost 2 bases, J lost 9 bases, and 16 bases lay in between. The germline CDR1 and CDR2 sequences are SGHDN and FVKESK. This CDR3 has 14 amino acids. This sample was taken from a study of B cell selection in AIRE deficiency. General observations from the study: TCRbeta-only data showed roughly 35% of shared healthy Treg sequences in healthy Tconv.

Sorted regulatory T cells were CD4-positive, CD25-high and CD127-low or negative. This sequence originates from a human donor with AIRE deficiency. The chain is built from TRBV14 and TRBJ1-1; no definite D call. Sequencing was done on a sample of Tregs sorted from PBMCs. CDR3 nucleotide sequence: TGTGCCAGCAGCCAATTTCAAAACTCCAAACAAGCTTTCTTT. Its translation is CASSQFQNSKQAFF.